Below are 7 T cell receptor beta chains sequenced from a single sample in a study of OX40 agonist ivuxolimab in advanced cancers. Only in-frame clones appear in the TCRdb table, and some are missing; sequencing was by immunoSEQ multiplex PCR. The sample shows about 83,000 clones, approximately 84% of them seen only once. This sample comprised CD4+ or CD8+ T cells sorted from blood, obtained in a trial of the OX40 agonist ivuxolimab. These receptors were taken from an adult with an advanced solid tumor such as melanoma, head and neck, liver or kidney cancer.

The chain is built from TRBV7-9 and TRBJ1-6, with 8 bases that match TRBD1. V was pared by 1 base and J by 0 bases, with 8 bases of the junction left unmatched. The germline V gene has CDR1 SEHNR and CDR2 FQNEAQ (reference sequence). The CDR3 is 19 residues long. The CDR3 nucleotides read TGTGCCAGCAGCTTAGTAGGCAGGGGGCGAAGCTCCTATAATTCACCCCTCCACTTT. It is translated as CASSLVGRGRSSYNSPLHF.

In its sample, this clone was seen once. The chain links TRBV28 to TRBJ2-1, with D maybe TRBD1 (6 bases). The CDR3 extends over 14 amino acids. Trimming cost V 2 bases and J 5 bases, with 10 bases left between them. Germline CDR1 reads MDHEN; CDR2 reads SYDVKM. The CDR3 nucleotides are TGTGCCAGCAGTTTAAGGGGGAATAACAATGAGCAGTTCTTC. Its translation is CASSLRGNNNEQFF.

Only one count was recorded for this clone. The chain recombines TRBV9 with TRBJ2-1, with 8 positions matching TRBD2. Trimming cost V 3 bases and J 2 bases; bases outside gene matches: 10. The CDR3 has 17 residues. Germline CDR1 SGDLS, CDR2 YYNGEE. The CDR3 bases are TGTGCCAGCAGCGCTTATAGCGGGACGGGTCCCTACAATGAGCAGTTCTTC. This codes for CASSAYSGTGPYNEQFF. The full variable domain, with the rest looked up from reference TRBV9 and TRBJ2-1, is DSGVTQTPKHLITATGQRVTLRCSPRSGDLSVYWYQQSLDQGLQFLIQYYNGEERAKGNILERFSAQQFPDLHSELNLSSLELGDSALYFCASSAYSGTGPYNEQFFGPGTRLTVL.

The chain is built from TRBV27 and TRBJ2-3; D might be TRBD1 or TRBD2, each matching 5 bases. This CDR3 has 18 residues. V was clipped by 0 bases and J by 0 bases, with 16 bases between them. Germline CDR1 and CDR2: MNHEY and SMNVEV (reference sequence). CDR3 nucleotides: TGTGCCAGCAGTTTATCGATGTCGTATGGGGGAAGCACAGATACGCAGTATTTT. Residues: CASSLSMSYGGSTDTQYF.

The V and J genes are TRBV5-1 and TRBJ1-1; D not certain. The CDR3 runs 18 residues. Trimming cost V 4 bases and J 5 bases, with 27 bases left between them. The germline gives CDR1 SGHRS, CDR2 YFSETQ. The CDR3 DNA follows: TGCGCCAGCAGCCGCATTACGGGAGTTTTAGGGAGTGAAACTGAAGCTTTCTTT. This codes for CASSRITGVLGSETEAFF.

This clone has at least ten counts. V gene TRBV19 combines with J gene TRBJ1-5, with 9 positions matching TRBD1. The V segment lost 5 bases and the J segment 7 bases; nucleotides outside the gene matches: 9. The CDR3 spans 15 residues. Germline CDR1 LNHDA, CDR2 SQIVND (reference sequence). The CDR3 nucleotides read TGTGCCAGTAGTGCCCCGGGACAGGGAGGACAGCCCCAGCATTTT. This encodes CASSAPGQGGQPQHF.

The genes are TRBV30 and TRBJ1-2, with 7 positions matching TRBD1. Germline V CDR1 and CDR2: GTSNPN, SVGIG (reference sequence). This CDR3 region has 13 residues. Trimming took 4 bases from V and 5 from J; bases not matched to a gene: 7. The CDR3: CAWNIQGDYGYTF. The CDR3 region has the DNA TGTGCCTGGAATATTCAGGGGGATTATGGCTACACCTTC.